This T cell receptor beta chain originates from a study of blood T cell repertoires in COVID-19 (dated by TCRdb to the early 2020s). Describing the broader study: Collaborator samples came from the United States, Italy and Spain and covered acute and convalescent phases of COVID-19. The samples were drawn from two sources: the first 160 participants of the ongoing ImmuneRACE study, and fewer than 1,500 subjects contributed by 6 global collaborators. A freely available public database, intended as a resource for researchers studying the immune response to SARS-CoV-2, is where the repertoires were released. The dataset comprised deeply sampled blood TCRbeta repertoires from subjects exposed to, actively infected with, or recovered from COVID-19. The prospective study material was composed of cDNA or gDNA derived from T cells, B-cell-depleted T cells, or PBMCs. HLA class I and class II types, where available, came from metadata supplied by the sample provider rather than from assay-based typing. Nearly every sample came with metadata listing a de-identified subject ID, COVID-19 status, age in years and sex.

V is reduced by 7 bases and J by 1 base, leaving a spacing of 8 bases between them. From its cysteine to its phenylalanine, the CDR3 spans 13 amino acids. This entry keeps only the CDR3 DNA: 39 bases, framed from base 1. From the germline V gene, CDR1 is SQVTM and CDR2 is ANQGSEA. Details on this clone: What this receptor recognizes is not known. Base qualities are not recorded, but no much larger clone differs from it by a single base.

Each collaborating institution followed its own protocols to collect whole blood in K2EDTA tubes. For TCRbeta analysis, collaborators shipped samples as frozen whole blood, isolated PBMCs, or DNA extracted from either of those sample types. The full study reports these points: The quantity of clinical and demographic metadata differed by source and by participant and was supplied without curation.

The immunoSEQ Assay, a bias-controlled multiplex PCR, was used to amplify TCRbeta CDR3 regions from genomic DNA. In the source study's methods: Within the assay, amplification of reference gene primers was used to estimate how many nucleated cells each sample contained. Sequence reads were collapsed and filtered to measure the absolute abundance of every unique TCRbeta CDR3 rearrangement. For each sample, productive Simpson clonality was calculated as the square root of Simpson's diversity index over productive rearrangements. The table comes from immuneACCESS by way of TCRdb, which keeps in-frame sequences with V and J called. Part of the clones is missing from these tables; in studies checked, under half for an unresolved V gene and the rest for unknown reasons. The D gene and trimming were derived from the DNA, and the V and J assignments and clone size from that table. The sample table lists hundreds of thousands of clones, approximately 86% of them with a count of one. Of the sample, more than 4.5% is held by the ten largest clones.

The sequenced sample was peripheral blood. Here the chain combines TRBV29-1 and TRBJ2-6; the D gene assignment is ambiguous. This clonotype was obtained from a woman of 80 years or more with active or convalescent COVID-19. The sequenced DNA: TGCAGCGGACTTGGGTCTGGGGCCAACGTCCTGACTTTC. Translated, it reads CSGLGSGANVLTF. With the portions outside the CDR3 filled from the reference TRBV29-1 and TRBJ2-6 genes, the complete variable region becomes SAVISQKPSRDICQRGTSLTIQCQVDSQVTMMFWYRQQPGQSLTLIATANQGSEATYESGFVIDKFPISRPNLTFSTLTVSNMSPEDSSIYLCSGLGSGANVLTFGAGSRLTVL.